This T cell receptor beta chain was identified in a study of blood T cell repertoires in COVID-19. Study context: Sample material is recorded as cDNA or gDNA derived from T cells, B-cell-depleted T cells, or PBMCs.

Libraries were prepared by immunoSEQ multiplex PCR; TCRdb keeps only in-frame clonotypes and omits some of them. This table has about 180,000 clones, less than 90% appearing once. Germline CDR1 is SGHRS and CDR2 is YFSETQ. V was pared by 0 bases and J by 7 bases, with 11 bases between. The CDR3 is made up of 14 amino acids. The source of this sequence is a man aged 65-85 years with active or convalescent COVID-19. The rearrangement joins TRBV5-1 to TRBJ1-5, with a possible D match to TRBD1 (5 bases). Sequenced input: peripheral blood. This CDR3 is CASSLGSGGQPQHF. In DNA, the CDR3 is TGCGCCAGCAGCTTGGGGTCCGGGGGACAGCCCCAGCATTTT. The full variable domain, with the rest looked up from reference TRBV5-1 and TRBJ1-5, is KAGVTQTPRYLIKTRGQQVTLSCSPISGHRSVSWYQQTPGQGLQFLFEYFSETQRNKGNFPGRFSGRQFSNSRSEMNVSTLELGDSALYLCASSLGSGGQPQHFGDGTRLSIL.